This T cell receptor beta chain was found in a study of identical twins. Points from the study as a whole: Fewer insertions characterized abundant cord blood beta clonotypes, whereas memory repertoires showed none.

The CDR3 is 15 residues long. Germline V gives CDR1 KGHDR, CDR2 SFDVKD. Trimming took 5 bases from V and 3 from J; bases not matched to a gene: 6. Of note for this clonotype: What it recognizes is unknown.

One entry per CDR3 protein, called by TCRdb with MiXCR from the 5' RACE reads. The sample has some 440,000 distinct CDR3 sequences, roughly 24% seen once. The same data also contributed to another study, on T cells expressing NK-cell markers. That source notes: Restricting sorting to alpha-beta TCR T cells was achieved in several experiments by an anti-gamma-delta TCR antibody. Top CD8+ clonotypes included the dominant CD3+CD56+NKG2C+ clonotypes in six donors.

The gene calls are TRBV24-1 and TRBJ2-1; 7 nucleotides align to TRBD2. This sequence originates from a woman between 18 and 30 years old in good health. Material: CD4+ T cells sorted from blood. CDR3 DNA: TGTGCCACCAGTGCGGGGGGTAAGGACTACAATGAGCAGTTCTTC. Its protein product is CATSAGGKDYNEQFF.